This TCR beta chain was obtained from a study of T cell responses to AZD1222 COVID-19 vaccine. Overall study findings and caveats: The donor cohort was predominantly white British with a female majority, and clonal diversity may have been underestimated. Increased Spike-specific TCR breadth and depth were observed after two AZD1222 doses.

Comments on this clone: Its cognate antigen is unknown. Mismatch with germline at one junction end may stem from a read error.

The method was immunoSEQ multiplex PCR; TCRdb's version includes in-frame clones alone and lacks a portion of them. The sample yields under 200,000 clones, around 87% seen once. This clonotype originated in an adult who received the AZD1222 COVID-19 vaccine. Specimen: peripheral blood, collected 28 days after the second AZD1222 dose.

This CDR3 reads CASFSNSLVDTVTQYF. The CDR3 coding sequence is TGTGCCAGCTTTTCCAACTCTCTGGTGGACACAGTTACGCAGTATTTT. The rearrangement links TRBV3-1 (or the pseudogene TRBV3-2) to TRBJ2-3; tentative D call: TRBD1 (5 bases). The CDR3 runs 16 residues. CDR1 is LGHDT and CDR2 is YNNKEL in the germline V gene (reference sequence).